This TCR beta chain was sequenced for a study of shared T cell receptors in the human thymus. Profiling relied on immunoSEQ multiplex PCR, and the TCRdb table lists in-frame clones only, not all of them. This table holds 630,000 or so clones, roughly 86% found once. Germline V gives CDR1 LGHNA, CDR2 YSLEER. This CDR3 region has 18 residues. Trimming took off 0 bases at V and 15 bases at J, with 30 bases between the two ends. This sample was also put to use in a study of human thymus T cells. That paper states: Surgeons resected thymus tissue during corrective heart surgery. It looked as if thymic and blood repertoires used V and J genes in a biased way. Related work found strong thymic repertoire overlap between unrelated individuals.

The source material was thymocytes. The genes are TRBV4-3 and TRBJ2-1; possibly TRBD1 for D (5 bases). This TCR was sampled from a boy younger than two with a congenital heart defect. CDR3 residues: CASSQEVDQGENTNLPFF. The CDR3 nucleotides read TGCGCCAGCAGCCAAGAAGTGGACCAAGGGGAAAACACCAACTTACCGTTCTTC.